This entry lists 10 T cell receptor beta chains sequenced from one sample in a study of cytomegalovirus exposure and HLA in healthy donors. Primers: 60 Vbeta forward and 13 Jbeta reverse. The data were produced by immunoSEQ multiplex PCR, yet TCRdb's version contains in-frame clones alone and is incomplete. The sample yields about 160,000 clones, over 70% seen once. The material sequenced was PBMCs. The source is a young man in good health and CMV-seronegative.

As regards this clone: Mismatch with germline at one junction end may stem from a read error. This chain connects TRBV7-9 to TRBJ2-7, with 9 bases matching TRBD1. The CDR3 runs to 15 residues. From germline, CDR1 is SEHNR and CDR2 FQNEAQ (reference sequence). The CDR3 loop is CSSSPMDRGPYEQYF. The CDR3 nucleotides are TGTTCCAGCAGTCCCATGGACAGGGGACCCTACGAGCAGTACTTC.

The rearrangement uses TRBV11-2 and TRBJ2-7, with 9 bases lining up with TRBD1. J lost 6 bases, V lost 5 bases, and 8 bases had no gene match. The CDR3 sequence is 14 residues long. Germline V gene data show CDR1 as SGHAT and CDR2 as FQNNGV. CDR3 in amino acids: CASSPRGTGSEQYF. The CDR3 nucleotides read TGTGCCAGCAGCCCCAGGGGGACAGGGAGCGAGCAGTACTTC.

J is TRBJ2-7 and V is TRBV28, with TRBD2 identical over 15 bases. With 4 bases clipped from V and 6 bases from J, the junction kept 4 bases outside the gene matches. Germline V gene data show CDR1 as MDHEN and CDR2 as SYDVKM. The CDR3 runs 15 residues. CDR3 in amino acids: CASSWGTSGRTEQYF. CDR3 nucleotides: TGTGCCAGCAGTTGGGGGACTAGCGGGAGGACCGAGCAGTACTTC.

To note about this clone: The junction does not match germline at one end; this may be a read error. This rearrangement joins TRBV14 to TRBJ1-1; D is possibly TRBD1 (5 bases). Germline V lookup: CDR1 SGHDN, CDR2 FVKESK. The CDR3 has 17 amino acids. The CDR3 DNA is TGTGCCAGCGGCCAAGTAGGAGGGGTAGTCCAGAACACTGAAGCTTTCTTT. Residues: CASGQVGGVVQNTEAFF.

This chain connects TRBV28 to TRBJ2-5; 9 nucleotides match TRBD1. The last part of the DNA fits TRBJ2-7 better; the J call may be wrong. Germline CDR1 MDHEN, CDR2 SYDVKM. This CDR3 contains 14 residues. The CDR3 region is CASSSAGTGREQYF. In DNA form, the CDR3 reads TGTGCCAGCAGTTCTGCCGGGACAGGGCGCGAGCAGTACTTC.

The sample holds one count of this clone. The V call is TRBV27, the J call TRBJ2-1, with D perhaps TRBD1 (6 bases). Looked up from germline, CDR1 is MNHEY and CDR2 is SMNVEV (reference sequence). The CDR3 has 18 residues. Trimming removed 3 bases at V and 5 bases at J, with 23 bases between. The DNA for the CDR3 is TGTGCCAGCAGTTTTTTACACCGGACGGGACAATTAAACAATGAGCAGTTCTTC. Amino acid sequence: CASSFLHRTGQLNNEQFF.

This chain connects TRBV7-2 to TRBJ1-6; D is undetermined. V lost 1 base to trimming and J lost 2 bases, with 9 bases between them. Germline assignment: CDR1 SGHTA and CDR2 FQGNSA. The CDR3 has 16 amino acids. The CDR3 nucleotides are TGTGCCAGCAGCTTAGATGGAGGAGCCTATAATTCACCCCTCCACTTT. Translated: CASSLDGGAYNSPLHF. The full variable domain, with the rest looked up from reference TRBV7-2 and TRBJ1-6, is GAGVSQSPSNKVTEKGKDVELRCDPISGHTALYWYRQSLGQGLEFLIYFQGNSAPDKSGLPSDRFSAERTGGSVSTLTIQRTQQEDSAVYLCASSLDGGAYNSPLHFGNGTRLTVT.

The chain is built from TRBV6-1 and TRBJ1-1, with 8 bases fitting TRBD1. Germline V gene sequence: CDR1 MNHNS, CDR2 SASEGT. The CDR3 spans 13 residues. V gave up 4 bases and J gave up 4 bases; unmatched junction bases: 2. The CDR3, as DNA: TGTGCCAGCAGTGTGGACAGGGTCACTGAAGCTTTCTTT. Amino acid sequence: CASSVDRVTEAFF.

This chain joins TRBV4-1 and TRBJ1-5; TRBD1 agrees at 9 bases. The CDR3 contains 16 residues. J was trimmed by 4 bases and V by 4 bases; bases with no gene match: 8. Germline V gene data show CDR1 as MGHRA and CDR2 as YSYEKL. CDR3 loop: CASSRTGTGWNQPQHF. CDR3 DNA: TGCGCCAGCAGCCGTACCGGGACAGGGTGGAATCAGCCCCAGCATTTT.

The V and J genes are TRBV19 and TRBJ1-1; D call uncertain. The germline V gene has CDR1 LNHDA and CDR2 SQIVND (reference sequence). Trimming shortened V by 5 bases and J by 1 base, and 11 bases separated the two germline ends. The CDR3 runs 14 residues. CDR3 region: CASSVKGGNTEAFF. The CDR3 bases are TGTGCCAGTAGTGTTAAAGGAGGGAACACTGAAGCTTTCTTT.